The text below deals with one T cell receptor beta chain. The sample originates from a study of blood T cell repertoires in COVID-19. For the study at large: The samples span acute and convalescent COVID-19 from the United States, Italy and Spain. T cells, B-cell-depleted T cells, or PBMCs provided the cDNA or gDNA that served as material.

CDR1 is LGHDT, CDR2 YNNKEL, per germline (reference sequence). This CDR3 is 21 amino acids long. Trimming took off 0 bases at V and 6 bases at J, with 29 bases between the two ends. Methods used by the authors: Reference gene primer amplification in the assay estimated nucleated cell counts. The table came from immunoSEQ multiplex PCR; TCRdb's copy has only in-frame clones and leaves some out. The DNA gave D and trimming, while V, J and clone size come from that table. The sample yields about 110,000 clones, around nine tenths seen once. The clonotype originates from a woman aged 25-40 years with acute or convalescent COVID-19. This chain links TRBV3-1 (or the pseudogene TRBV3-2) with TRBJ2-2; a possible D gene is TRBD1 (6 bases). The material sequenced was peripheral blood. The CDR3 DNA sequence: TGTGCCAGCAGCCAAGACCGGGTAGGGAATTGCGGCACAGGGTATGCCGGGGAGCTGTTTTTT. As protein: CASSQDRVGNCGTGYAGELFF.